This entry lists 18 T cell receptor beta chains sequenced from one sample in a study of spatial heterogeneity in lung cancer. Time point here: sample taken at primary tumor resection. TCRdb ran MiXCR on the 5' RACE reads and lists one entry per CDR3 protein. Among some 11,000 distinct CDR3 sequences, over 6% were seen once, and the ten largest hold under 30%. The input for sequencing was PBMCs, taken at surgery. The receptors shown here come from a male donor with early-stage non-small cell lung cancer.

The table lists this clonotype with many counts. The rearrangement joins TRBV5-1 to TRBJ2-5; no clear D. The germline gives CDR1 SGHRS, CDR2 YFSETQ. Trimming pared 1 base from V and 0 bases from J, leaving 7 bases between. CDR3 length: 14 residues. The CDR3 coding sequence is TGCGCCAGCAGCTTGAGCCGGAACCAAGAGACCCAGTACTTC. Protein sequence: CASSLSRNQETQYF.

The J gene is TRBJ2-5, the V gene TRBV20-1, with 10 bases aligning to TRBD2. This CDR3 contains 13 residues. The germline V gene encodes CDR1 DFQATT and CDR2 SNEGSKA (reference sequence). With 4 bases clipped from V and 7 bases from J, the junction kept 6 bases outside the gene matches. The CDR3 sequence is CSANSGGAGTQYF. The CDR3 DNA is TGCAGTGCTAACAGCGGGGGGGCCGGGACCCAGTACTTC.

There are many counts of this clonotype. V is TRBV6-5 and J is TRBJ2-3, with D possibly TRBD1 on 5 matching bases. Germline V gene data show CDR1 as MNHEY and CDR2 as SVGAGI. Trimming left V 4 bases short and J 0 bases short, with 11 bases between. CDR3 length: 15 residues. CDR3 amino acids: CASSLAQGSTDTQYF. The CDR3 DNA reads TGTGCCAGCAGTTTGGCGCAGGGTAGCACAGATACGCAGTATTTT.

This clonotype was observed many times. The chain employs TRBV7-9 and TRBJ1-5; possibly TRBD1 for D (5 bases). The germline gives CDR1 SEHNR, CDR2 FQNEAQ (reference sequence). The CDR3 contains 14 residues. Trimming took 11 bases from V and 5 from J, leaving 19 bases between them. The CDR3 region has the DNA TGTGCCTGCGGGAGGGGAGTTGGGGATCAGCCCCAGCATTTT. Translated, it gives CACGRGVGDQPQHF. Based on the CDR3 plus reference TRBV7-9 and TRBJ1-5, the full variable domain is DTGVSQNPRHKITKRGQNVTFRCDPISEHNRLYWYRQTLGQGPEFLTYFQNEAQLEKSRLLSDRFSAERPKGSFSTLEIQRTEQGDSAMYLCACGRGVGDQPQHFGDGTRLSIL.

This clonotype came up a few times. The gene calls are TRBV7-2 and TRBJ2-3; D gene ambiguous. CDR3 length equals 14 residues. The germline CDR1 and CDR2 sequences are SGHTA and FQGNSA. Trimming shortened V by 3 bases and J by 4 bases, and 11 bases separated the two germline ends. CDR3 sequence: CASSFSTTADTQYF. In nucleotides, the CDR3 is TGTGCCAGCAGCTTTAGTACAACAGCAGATACGCAGTATTTT.

The chain uses TRBV7-8 and TRBJ1-1; tentatively, D is TRBD1 (6 bases). Trimming removed 3 bases from V and 5 bases from J, with 13 bases in between. CDR1 SGHVS and CDR2 FQNEAQ come from the germline V gene. CDR3 size: 14 residues. The DNA of the CDR3 is TGTGCCAGCAGCTTGGCTGTCAGGGGAACTGAAGCTTTCTTT. Protein: CASSLAVRGTEAFF.

The sample holds many counts of this clonotype. CDR3 protein: CSASNRDGYTF. The CDR3 bases are TGCAGTGCTAGCAACAGGGATGGCTACACCTTC. The gene calls are TRBV20-1 and TRBJ1-2; D is perhaps TRBD1 (6 bases). The germline V gene has CDR1 DFQATT and CDR2 SNEGSKA (reference sequence). Trimming cost V 3 bases and J 6 bases, with 8 bases left between them. The CDR3 has 11 residues.

This clonotype has more than one count but fewer than ten. The gene calls are TRBV7-6 and TRBJ2-2; 11 nucleotides match TRBD2. The V and J ends lost 5 bases and 5 bases, in that order; junction bases with no gene match: 4. The CDR3 is 15 residues long. The germline V gene has CDR1 SGHVS and CDR2 FNYEAQ. The CDR3 sequence is CASSLTSGETGELFF. DNA for the CDR3: TGTGCCAGCAGCCTGACTAGCGGGGAGACCGGGGAGCTGTTTTTT.

V is TRBV7-3 and J is TRBJ2-2; no clear D. Trimming pared 3 bases from V and 5 bases from J, leaving 16 bases between. Germline CDR1 SGHTA, CDR2 FQGTGA. This CDR3 is built from 16 residues. The CDR3 spells CASSFRPGRRTGELFF. The CDR3 region has the DNA TGTGCCAGCAGCTTTAGGCCTGGCCGACGGACCGGGGAGCTGTTTTTT.

This clonotype has at least ten counts. The chain combines TRBV29-1 with TRBJ1-2; D not certain. Germline-derived CDR1 and CDR2 are SQVTM and ANQGSEA. CDR3 length: 13 residues. V gave up 0 bases and J gave up 2 bases, with 7 bases separating them. The CDR3 is CSVEDLTNYGYTF. The CDR3, as DNA: TGCAGCGTTGAAGATTTGACGAACTATGGCTACACCTTC.

This chain joins TRBV5-1 and TRBJ1-1, with D perhaps TRBD1 (5 bases). The V end was cut by 3 bases, the J end by 0 bases, with 21 bases between. CDR1 is SGHRS, CDR2 YFSETQ, per germline. This CDR3 is built from 18 residues. CDR3 nucleotides: TGCGCCAGCAGCTGGCGGGCCGCCGAGACAGATCTGAACACTGAAGCTTTCTTT. It translates to CASSWRAAETDLNTEAFF.

This clonotype was counted many times. The J gene is TRBJ1-5, the V gene TRBV5-1; 7 nucleotides align to TRBD1. This CDR3 is 16 amino acids long. CDR1 is SGHRS and CDR2 is YFSETQ in the germline V gene. The J segment lost 1 base and the V segment lost 3 bases, leaving 7 bases of the junction unmatched. CDR3 in DNA: TGCGCCAGCAGCTCCAACAGGGGTTTGAGCAATCAGCCCCAGCATTTT. This encodes CASSSNRGLSNQPQHF.

This clonotype was picked up a small number of times. The chain joins TRBV7-9 to TRBJ1-2; weak D call: TRBD1 (5 bases). Trimming cost V 4 bases and J 2 bases, with 8 bases left between them. Looked up from germline, CDR1 is SEHNR and CDR2 is FQNEAQ (reference sequence). This CDR3 has 13 residues. Here the CDR3 reads CASSSGTNYGYTF. In DNA, the CDR3 is TGTGCCAGCAGCTCCGGGACGAACTATGGCTACACCTTC. Combining the CDR3 with reference TRBV7-9 and TRBJ1-2 gives the whole variable domain DTGVSQNPRHKITKRGQNVTFRCDPISEHNRLYWYRQTLGQGPEFLTYFQNEAQLEKSRLLSDRFSAERPKGSFSTLEIQRTEQGDSAMYLCASSSGTNYGYTFGSGTRLTVV.

Here the CDR3 reads CASSLVSFRGQETQYF. CDR3 nucleotides: TGTGCCAGCAGCTTGGTTAGTTTCAGGGGTCAAGAGACCCAGTACTTC. This chain uses TRBV5-6 with TRBJ2-5, with D perhaps matching TRBD1 (6 bases). In germline, CDR1 is SGHDT, CDR2 YYEEEE. The CDR3 extends over 16 amino acids. The ends were cut back, 0 bases at V and 2 bases at J, with 14 bases in the middle.

This clonotype has just a few counts. The rearrangement joins TRBV29-1 to TRBJ2-1; 7 bases are a match to TRBD1. CDR1 and CDR2 from the germline V gene are SQVTM and ANQGSEA. Trimming took 1 base from V and 3 from J; bases not matched to a gene: 9. The CDR3 is made up of 16 amino acids. CDR3 loop: CSVEGGDRVVYNEQFF. In DNA form, the CDR3 reads TGCAGCGTTGAAGGGGGCGACAGGGTAGTCTACAATGAGCAGTTCTTC.

Within the sample, this clonotype is medium-sized (0.01 to 0.1%). The rearrangement joins TRBV28 to TRBJ2-7, with D hard to call. This CDR3 contains 11 residues. V was trimmed by 6 bases and J by 5 bases, leaving 8 bases between them. Germline V lookup: CDR1 MDHEN, CDR2 SYDVKM. CDR3 sequence (DNA): TGTGCCAGCAGCCGATACGACGAGCAGTACTTC. It is translated as CASSRYDEQYF.

This clonotype was seen at least ten times. The CDR3 spells CASSYSAGSRGYEQYF. CDR3 nucleotide sequence: TGTGCCAGCAGTTACTCGGCGGGGAGCCGGGGCTACGAGCAGTACTTC. This chain links TRBV6-5 with TRBJ2-7; D is perhaps TRBD2 (6 bases). CDR1 and CDR2 from the germline V gene are MNHEY and SVGAGI. V lost 0 bases, J lost 3 bases, and 15 bases lay in between. This CDR3 is built from 16 residues.

At least ten counts were recorded for this clonotype. J is TRBJ2-5 and V is TRBV18; tentative D call: TRBD1 (6 bases). CDR1 is KGHSH, CDR2 LQKENI, per germline. The CDR3 contains 16 residues. Deletions cut 4 bases from V and 0 bases from J, with 15 bases between. Written as DNA, the CDR3 is TGTGCCAGCTCACTGGGGTATGGGGACAACCAAGAGACCCAGTACTTC. Its protein is CASSLGYGDNQETQYF. Full variable domain (missing parts from reference TRBV18 and TRBJ2-5): NAGVMQNPRHLVRRRGQEARLRCSPMKGHSHVYWYRQLPEEGLKFMVYLQKENIIDESGMPKERFSAEFPKEGPSILRIQQVVRGDSAAYFCASSLGYGDNQETQYFGPGTRLLVL.